Below are 22 T cell receptor beta chains sequenced from a single sample in a study of patients and donors after allogeneic stem cell transplantation. TCRdb used MiXCR to reprocess the RT-PCR reads, holding one entry per CDR3 protein. The table shows under 95,000 distinct CDR3 sequences, with approximately 5% occurring only once. What was sequenced was blood, either unsorted or a sorted T cell fraction (not recorded which). The receptors originated from a human donor who was either an allogeneic HSCT recipient or a stem cell or donor lymphocyte infusion donor (not recorded which). It is not recorded whose cells these are; they may come from a transplant donor.

This clonotype was counted at least ten times. This rearrangement joins TRBV7-2 to TRBJ1-2; TRBD1 matches 11 bases. Germline V CDR1 and CDR2: SGHTA, FQGNSA. The V and J ends lost 5 bases and 4 bases, in that order; junction bases with no gene match: 3. The CDR3 loop spans 14 amino acids. CDR3 sequence: CASSLDRGPYGYTF. The DNA for the CDR3 is TGTGCCAGCAGCCTGGACAGGGGGCCCTATGGCTACACCTTC.

This clonotype was detected ten times or more. The chain links TRBV2 to TRBJ1-3; TRBD1 is a possible D gene (5 bases). With 6 bases removed from V and 0 bases from J, the gap between germline ends came to 12 bases. This CDR3 contains 15 residues. CDR1 and CDR2 (germline): SNHLY, FYNNEI. The DNA for the CDR3 is TGTGCCAGCAGAGCCGCAGGGTACTCTGGAAACACCATATATTTT. Protein: CASRAAGYSGNTIYF.

This clonotype was counted many times. The V gene is TRBV11-2, the J gene TRBJ2-1; 9 bases fit TRBD1. Germline V gene lookup returns CDR1 SGHAT and CDR2 FQNNGV. The CDR3 totals 16 residues. V lost 4 bases, J lost 1 base, and 5 bases stayed unmatched. The CDR3: CASSSRDRESYNEQFF. The DNA for the CDR3 is TGTGCCAGCAGCTCCCGGGACAGGGAATCCTACAATGAGCAGTTCTTC.

V gene TRBV20-1 combines with J gene TRBJ2-3; 9 positions match TRBD2. The CDR3 has 15 residues. The trim removed 6 bases at V and 0 bases at J, leaving 7 bases unmatched. Germline V gene data show CDR1 as DFQATT and CDR2 as SNEGSKA (reference sequence). CDR3 amino acids: CSASTSGPSTDTQYF. The CDR3 nucleotides are TGCAGTGCAAGTACTAGCGGGCCAAGCACAGATACGCAGTATTTT.

The chain is built from TRBV2 and TRBJ1-6; TRBD1 is a possible D gene (6 bases). The CDR3 is made up of 13 amino acids. Germline CDR1 reads SNHLY; CDR2 reads FYNNEI. V lost 4 bases and J lost 7, with 8 bases in between. CDR3 nucleotide sequence: TGTGCCAGCAGTGGGGGGGGCAATTCACCCCTCCACTTT. This encodes CASSGGGNSPLHF. Drawing the rest from reference TRBV2 and TRBJ1-6, the complete variable domain is EPEVTQTPSHQVTQMGQEVILRCVPISNHLYFYWYRQILGQKVEFLVSFYNNEISEKSEIFDDQFSVERPDGSNFTLKIRSTKLEDSAMYFCASSGGGNSPLHFGNGTRLTVT.

The V and J genes are TRBV12-3 or TRBV12-4 and TRBJ1-6; 8 bases agree with TRBD1. The CDR3 is made up of 15 amino acids. The J segment lost 7 bases and the V segment lost 5 bases, leaving 7 bases of the junction unmatched. The CDR3: CASSGGTGGNSPLHF. CDR3 nucleotide sequence: TGTGCCAGCAGTGGGGGGACAGGAGGGAATTCACCCCTCCACTTT.

In its sample, this clonotype is medium-sized. The genes are TRBV7-9 and TRBJ1-2; D unclear. Trimming removed 0 bases at V and 3 bases at J, with 8 bases between. Per germline, CDR1 SEHNR and CDR2 FQNEAQ (reference sequence). This CDR3 is 14 amino acids long. The CDR3 DNA follows: TGTGCCAGCAGCTTAGCTGGGGTTGACTATGGCTACACCTTC. The encoded protein is CASSLAGVDYGYTF.

The CDR3: CSASIGGEGVAEQFF. The DNA for the CDR3 is TGCAGTGCTAGTATAGGGGGGGAGGGGGTTGCTGAGCAGTTCTTC. The chain combines TRBV20-1 with TRBJ2-1; weak D call: TRBD2 (7 bases). Germline CDR1 and CDR2: DFQATT and SNEGSKA (reference sequence). The CDR3 spans 15 residues. V lost 3 bases and J 9 bases, leaving 21 bases between the germline ends.

In this sample, this clonotype turned up many times. The chain carries TRBV7-9 and TRBJ2-7; D is unclear. V shed 5 bases and J shed 5 bases, with 10 bases lying between them. Germline CDR1 and CDR2: SEHNR and FQNEAQ (reference sequence). The CDR3 has 12 amino acids. CDR3 in amino acids: CASSVGIHEQYF. In DNA form, the CDR3 reads TGTGCCAGCAGCGTAGGTATCCACGAGCAGTACTTC.

At least ten counts were recorded for this clonotype. The CDR3 DNA sequence: TGTGCCAGCAGCTTAACTGAAGCGTCGAGCCTCTTTGAGCAGTTCTTC. This translates into CASSLTEASSLFEQFF. The chain couples TRBV7-9 to TRBJ2-1; unclear D gene. The CDR3 loop spans 16 amino acids. Trimming took off 2 bases at V and 9 bases at J, with 20 bases between the two ends. From germline, CDR1 is SEHNR and CDR2 FQNEAQ (reference sequence).

The J gene is TRBJ2-7, the V gene TRBV18; D possibly corresponds to TRBD2 (6 bases). The CDR3 extends over 14 amino acids. Deletions cut 2 bases from V and 2 bases from J, with 10 bases between. The V gene's germline CDR1 is KGHSH and CDR2 LQKENI. The CDR3 nucleotides are TGTGCCAGCTCACCAAGGCGGGGCGCCTACGAGCAGTACTTC. It codes for CASSPRRGAYEQYF.

This clonotype was counted at least ten times. The chain employs TRBV18 and TRBJ1-2, with D unclear. This CDR3 is 16 amino acids long. V was shortened by 2 bases and J by 0 bases, with 13 bases between the two germline ends. Per germline, CDR1 KGHSH and CDR2 LQKENI. CDR3 DNA sequence: TGTGCCAGCTCACCATCTAGCCCCTCATCTAACTATGGCTACACCTTC. It codes for CASSPSSPSSNYGYTF.

This clonotype was recorded a few times. The chain couples TRBV27 to TRBJ1-2; maybe TRBD1 (6 bases). Germline V gives CDR1 MNHEY, CDR2 SMNVEV (reference sequence). Trimming removed 4 bases at V and 4 bases at J, with 16 bases between. This CDR3 has 15 amino acids. The CDR3 region has the DNA TGTGCCAGCAGTTCCCCGCTGACAGGAGCCTATGGCTACACCTTC. Amino acids: CASSSPLTGAYGYTF.

This clonotype was detected many times. The chain couples TRBV29-1 to TRBJ2-1, with TRBD1 identical over 9 bases. The ends lost 6 bases at V and 3 bases at J; junction bases unmatched: 6. This CDR3 contains 14 residues. CDR1 is SQVTM, CDR2 ANQGSEA, per germline. This CDR3 is CSVPSGQGYNEQFF. In nucleotides, the CDR3 is TGCAGCGTACCCTCGGGACAGGGCTACAATGAGCAGTTCTTC.

This clonotype appeared many times. This rearrangement joins TRBV9 to TRBJ1-3, with D possibly matching TRBD1 (5 bases). The CDR3 sequence is 14 residues long. Germline assignment: CDR1 SGDLS and CDR2 YYNGEE. V was shortened by 0 bases and J by 3 bases, with 7 bases between the two germline ends. DNA of the CDR3: TGTGCCAGCAGCGTAGGGGGGATTGGAAACACCATATATTTT. Its translation is CASSVGGIGNTIYF.

This clonotype was observed many times. V and J are TRBV12-3 or TRBV12-4 and TRBJ1-1, with D unclear. V lost 6 bases and J lost 11, with 16 bases in between. There are 12 residues in the CDR3. Written as DNA, the CDR3 is TGTGCCAGCAGCTCCCCGCGGTTGGGGGCTTTCTTT. Encoded protein: CASSSPRLGAFF.

This clonotype was counted only a few times. The chain recombines TRBV7-9 with TRBJ1-4; a possible D gene is TRBD1 (5 bases). Trimming shortened V by 3 bases and J by 7 bases, and 9 bases separated the two germline ends. Germline V gene sequence: CDR1 SEHNR, CDR2 FQNEAQ (reference sequence). This CDR3 region has 13 residues. CDR3 sequence: CASSFTGLEKLFF. The CDR3 DNA reads as TGTGCCAGCAGCTTTACGGGGCTTGAAAAACTGTTTTTT.

This clonotype was picked up many times. The V gene is TRBV20-1, the J gene TRBJ2-1, with 12 bases that match TRBD2. Germline V gene data show CDR1 as DFQATT and CDR2 as SNEGSKA (reference sequence). The CDR3 loop spans 18 amino acids. J lost 0 bases, V lost 5 bases, and 11 bases had no gene match. The CDR3: CSAQTSGRIWSSYNEQFF. The CDR3 nucleotides are TGCAGTGCTCAGACTAGCGGGAGAATTTGGAGCTCCTACAATGAGCAGTTCTTC.

This clonotype was seen at least ten times. V is TRBV12-3 or TRBV12-4 and J is TRBJ2-3; 12 nucleotides match TRBD2. Losses at the gene ends were 5 bases for V and 3 bases for J; bases not matched to a gene: 9. CDR3 length: 17 residues. CDR3 nucleotide sequence: TGTGCCAGCAGTCCTGCCTCTAGCGGGGGGGAAACAGATACGCAGTATTTT. It specifies CASSPASSGGETDTQYF.

This clonotype was recorded a few times. Here the CDR3 reads CASSLSGGHAGELFF. The DNA for the CDR3 is TGTGCCAGCAGCCTTTCCGGGGGGCACGCCGGGGAGCTGTTTTTT. The V call is TRBV9, the J call TRBJ2-2, with a possible D match to TRBD2 (7 bases). CDR3 size: 15 residues. Germline V gene data show CDR1 as SGDLS and CDR2 as YYNGEE. Trimming pared 4 bases from V and 6 bases from J, leaving 16 bases between.

The CDR3 DNA is TGTGCCAGCTCTCACGACAGGGGGTCTGGAAACACCATATATTTT. This translates into CASSHDRGSGNTIYF. The chain carries TRBV18 and TRBJ1-3; 9 bases align to TRBD1. Germline V gives CDR1 KGHSH, CDR2 LQKENI. CDR3 length: 15 amino acids. Trimming at V came to 6 bases and at J to 1 base, leaving 4 bases not matched to a gene. The full variable domain, completed using reference TRBV18 and TRBJ1-3, is NAGVMQNPRHLVRRRGQEARLRCSPMKGHSHVYWYRQLPEEGLKFMVYLQKENIIDESGMPKERFSAEFPKEGPSILRIQQVVRGDSAAYFCASSHDRGSGNTIYFGEGSWLTVV.

The table lists this clonotype with many counts. The CDR3 reads CASSQVYQETQYF. In DNA form, the CDR3 reads TGCGCCAGCAGCCAAGTCTACCAAGAGACCCAGTACTTC. V and J are TRBV4-1 and TRBJ2-5, with unresolved D. Trimming took off 1 base at V and 0 bases at J, with 3 bases between the two ends. Germline CDR1 MGHRA, CDR2 YSYEKL. The CDR3 contains 13 residues.